This T cell receptor (beta chain) was identified during a study of T cell responses to AZD1222 COVID-19 vaccine. As for this clone: What it binds is not known.

Sequencing used immunoSEQ multiplex PCR; TCRdb keeps in-frame clones, though not all of them. The data contain some 200,000 clones, about 94% of them singletons. General study points: The donor group comprised mostly white British people and more females; the analysis possibly underestimated clonal diversity. Every sample of the repertoires postdated the peak T cell response. Nearly half of spike-specific TCRs reportedly target variant regions that are unmutated in the B.1.351 and B.1.1.7 variants.

The CDR3 covers 14 residues. Looked up from germline, CDR1 is SNHLY and CDR2 is FYNNEI. V lost 6 bases, J lost 5 bases, and 16 bases lay in between. The chain combines TRBV2 with TRBJ2-5, with D possibly matching TRBD1 (6 bases). The source is an adult who received the MenACWY meningococcal vaccine as a control. The source was peripheral blood, collected 28 days after the second dose of the MenACWY control vaccine. The CDR3 region is CASRAWGLGETQYF. The DNA of the CDR3 is TGTGCCAGCAGGGCCTGGGGGCTAGGGGAGACCCAGTACTTC. The whole variable domain, filled in from reference TRBV2 and TRBJ2-5, reads EPEVTQTPSHQVTQMGQEVILRCVPISNHLYFYWYRQILGQKVEFLVSFYNNEISEKSEIFDDQFSVERPDGSNFTLKIRSTKLEDSAMYFCASRAWGLGETQYFGPGTRLLVL.